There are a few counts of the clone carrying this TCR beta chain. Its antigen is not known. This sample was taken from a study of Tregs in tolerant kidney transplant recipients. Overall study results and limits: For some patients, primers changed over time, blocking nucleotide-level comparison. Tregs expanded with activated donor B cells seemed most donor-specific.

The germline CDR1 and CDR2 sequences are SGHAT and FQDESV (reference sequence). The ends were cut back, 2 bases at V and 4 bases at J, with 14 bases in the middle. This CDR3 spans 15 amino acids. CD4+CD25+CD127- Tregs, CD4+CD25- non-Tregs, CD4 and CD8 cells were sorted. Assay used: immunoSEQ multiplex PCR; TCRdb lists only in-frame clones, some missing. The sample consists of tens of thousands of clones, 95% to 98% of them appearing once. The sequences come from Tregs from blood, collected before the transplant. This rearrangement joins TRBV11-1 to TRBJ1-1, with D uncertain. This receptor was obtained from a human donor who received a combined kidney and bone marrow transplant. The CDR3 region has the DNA TGTGCCAGCAGCTTATCGGCAGGAAGAATCACTGAAGCTTTCTTT. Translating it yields CASSLSAGRITEAFF. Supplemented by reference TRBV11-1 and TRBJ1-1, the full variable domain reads EAEVAQSPRYKITEKSQAVAFWCDPISGHATLYWYRQILGQGPELLVQFQDESVVDDSQLPKDRFSAERLKGVDSTLKIQPAELGDSAMYLCASSLSAGRITEAFFGQGTRLTVV.